These T cell receptor beta chains were read from a single sample in a study of blood T cells in healthy people across ages. TCRdb analysed the 5' RACE reads with MiXCR anew, one entry per CDR3 protein. The table shows about 640,000 distinct CDR3 sequences, with 35% to 50% occurring only once. Sequencing used blood. These receptors all come from an elderly man in good health. Each CDR3 is given with its conserved first and last residue. A D gene is named only where the DNA matches it firmly. Clone size is not always given. Where it is, it says once, few, many or a class for expanded clones.

CDR3aa: CTSTEKYNEQFF; CDR3nt: TGTACCAGCACCGAGAAGTACAATGAGCAGTTCTTC; abundance: -; d_gene: -; v_gene: TRBV28; j_gene: TRBJ2-1
CDR3aa: CASSPGHLNYNEQFF; CDR3nt: TGTGCCAGCAGCCCCGGGCACCTTAACTACAATGAGCAGTTCTTC; abundance: many; d_gene: -; v_gene: TRBV4-2; j_gene: TRBJ2-1
CDR3aa: CASSGAFYTHNEQFF; CDR3nt: TGTGCCAGCAGTGGCGCCTTTTACACCCACAATGAGCAGTTCTTC; abundance: few; d_gene: -; v_gene: TRBV6-5; j_gene: TRBJ2-1
CDR3aa: CSVAGQPNTEAFF; CDR3nt: TGCAGCGTTGCTGGACAGCCAAACACTGAAGCTTTCTTT; abundance: few; d_gene: -; v_gene: TRBV29-1; j_gene: TRBJ1-1
CDR3aa: CATSVGTGGGYTF; CDR3nt: TGTGCCACCAGTGTCGGGACAGGGGGCGGCTACACCTTC; abundance: -; d_gene: TRBD1; v_gene: TRBV24-1; j_gene: TRBJ1-2
CDR3aa: CASSWGQEKLNTEAFF; CDR3nt: TGTGCCAGCAGCTGGGGACAGGAAAAATTGAACACTGAAGCTTTCTTT; abundance: once; d_gene: TRBD1; v_gene: TRBV5-4; j_gene: TRBJ1-1
CDR3aa: CAISEKLAGGGEQYF; CDR3nt: TGTGCCATCAGTGAAAAACTAGCGGGAGGGGGCGAGCAGTACTTC; abundance: -; d_gene: TRBD2; v_gene: TRBV10-3; j_gene: TRBJ2-7
CDR3aa: CSAPDPSGRVDTQYF; CDR3nt: TGCAGTGCTCCAGATCCTAGCGGGAGGGTGGATACGCAGTATTTT; abundance: -; d_gene: TRBD2; v_gene: TRBV20-1; j_gene: TRBJ2-3
CDR3aa: CASGSGVSYEQYF; CDR3nt: TGTGCCAGCGGTTCGGGGGTCTCCTACGAGCAGTACTTC; abundance: few; d_gene: -; v_gene: TRBV6-2/TRBV6-3; j_gene: TRBJ2-7
CDR3aa: CASSQGTSGSSTDTQYF; CDR3nt: TGCGCCAGCAGCCAAGGGACTAGCGGGTCGAGCACAGATACGCAGTATTTT; abundance: few; d_gene: TRBD2; v_gene: TRBV4-3; j_gene: TRBJ2-3
CDR3aa: CSAPSSPSTDTQYF; CDR3nt: TGCAGTGCTCCTAGTAGCCCTAGCACAGATACGCAGTATTTT; abundance: -; d_gene: -; v_gene: TRBV20-1; j_gene: TRBJ2-3
CDR3aa: CSVLTGGHGELFF; CDR3nt: TGCAGCGTTCTAACAGGGGGCCACGGGGAGCTGTTTTTT; abundance: few; d_gene: TRBD1; v_gene: TRBV29-1; j_gene: TRBJ2-2
CDR3aa: CASSGAGWSSYEQFF; CDR3nt: TGTGCCAGCAGTGGGGCAGGATGGAGCTCCTACGAGCAGTTCTTC; abundance: once; d_gene: -; v_gene: TRBV6-1; j_gene: TRBJ2-1
CDR3aa: CASSQDSSMETQYF; CDR3nt: TGCGCCAGCAGCCAAGATTCTAGCATGGAGACCCAGTACTTC; abundance: few; d_gene: -; v_gene: TRBV4-3; j_gene: TRBJ2-5
CDR3aa: CASSLAGGKTEQYF; CDR3nt: TGCGCCAGCAGCTTGGCCGGCGGGAAAACGGAGCAGTACTTC; abundance: -; d_gene: -; v_gene: TRBV5-1; j_gene: TRBJ2-7
CDR3aa: CASSLRQGYGANVLTF; CDR3nt: TGTGCCAGCAGCTTAAGACAGGGCTATGGGGCCAACGTCCTGACTTTC; abundance: few; d_gene: TRBD1; v_gene: TRBV11-2; j_gene: TRBJ2-6
CDR3aa: CASSRQGVVGYTF; CDR3nt: TGTGCCAGCAGCCGACAGGGTGTGGTTGGCTACACCTTC; abundance: -; d_gene: TRBD1; v_gene: TRBV7-9; j_gene: TRBJ1-2
CDR3aa: CASSLGLARDRGNQPQHF; CDR3nt: TGCGCCAGCAGCCTCGGGTTGGCCAGGGATCGTGGCAATCAGCCCCAGCATTTT; abundance: -; d_gene: -; v_gene: TRBV5-1; j_gene: TRBJ1-5
CDR3aa: CASRGGINQPQHF; CDR3nt: TGTGCCAGCAGGGGCGGTATCAATCAGCCCCAGCATTTT; abundance: many; d_gene: -; v_gene: TRBV7-2; j_gene: TRBJ1-5
CDR3aa: CASKGMGGSSYEQYF; CDR3nt: TGCGCCAGCAAGGGGATGGGAGGGAGCTCCTACGAGCAGTACTTC; abundance: -; d_gene: TRBD2; v_gene: TRBV10-2; j_gene: TRBJ2-7
CDR3aa: CASSAHGGGSYEQYF; CDR3nt: TGTGCCAGCAGCGCCCATGGCGGGGGTTCCTACGAGCAGTACTTC; abundance: -; d_gene: TRBD2; v_gene: TRBV9; j_gene: TRBJ2-7
CDR3aa: CASSFQSGETQFF; CDR3nt: TGTGCCAGCAGTTTCCAGTCGGGGGAGACCCAGTTCTTC; abundance: -; d_gene: -; v_gene: TRBV12-3/TRBV12-4; j_gene: TRBJ2-1
CDR3aa: CASSPGTTLDTQYF; CDR3nt: TGTGCCAGCAGCCCCGGGACTACCCTCGATACGCAGTATTTT; abundance: -; d_gene: TRBD2; v_gene: TRBV5-6; j_gene: TRBJ2-3
CDR3aa: CASSEARTIQETQYF; CDR3nt: TGTGCCAGCAGTGAAGCGCGGACAATCCAAGAGACCCAGTACTTC; abundance: -; d_gene: -; v_gene: TRBV2; j_gene: TRBJ2-5
CDR3aa: CASRWDRATSEQFF; CDR3nt: TGTGCCAGCAGATGGGACAGGGCCACTAGTGAGCAGTTCTTC; abundance: -; d_gene: TRBD1; v_gene: TRBV27; j_gene: TRBJ2-1
CDR3aa: CASSLLGQGIAAGYGYTF; CDR3nt: TGTGCCAGCAGCTTACTTGGACAGGGGATTGCGGCGGGATATGGCTACACCTTC; abundance: -; d_gene: TRBD1; v_gene: TRBV7-2; j_gene: TRBJ1-2
CDR3aa: CSAWDKAVSYNEQFF; CDR3nt: TGCAGTGCATGGGACAAAGCGGTGTCCTACAATGAGCAGTTCTTC; abundance: -; d_gene: -; v_gene: TRBV20-1; j_gene: TRBJ2-1
CDR3aa: CASSYSVRQPGTEAFF; CDR3nt: TGTGCCAGCAGTTACTCGGTTCGACAGCCTGGCACTGAAGCTTTCTTT; abundance: -; d_gene: -; v_gene: TRBV6-2/TRBV6-3; j_gene: TRBJ1-1
CDR3aa: CASSIRGGQGAGEQYF; CDR3nt: TGTGCCAGCAGCATTCGTGGGGGACAGGGGGCTGGTGAGCAGTACTTC; abundance: many; d_gene: TRBD1; v_gene: TRBV5-8; j_gene: TRBJ2-7
CDR3aa: CASSTGQRGFYEQYF; CDR3nt: TGTGCCAGCAGCACCGGTCAGCGGGGGTTCTACGAGCAGTACTTC; abundance: -; d_gene: TRBD2; v_gene: TRBV6-2/TRBV6-3; j_gene: TRBJ2-7
CDR3aa: CASRPQGRESQPQHF; CDR3nt: TGTGCCAGCAGACCTCAGGGCCGAGAGAGTCAGCCCCAGCATTTT; abundance: -; d_gene: -; v_gene: TRBV6-2/TRBV6-3; j_gene: TRBJ1-5
CDR3aa: CASSQDIVGRGPNEQFF; CDR3nt: TGCGCCAGCAGCCAAGATATTGTTGGCAGGGGGCCTAATGAGCAGTTCTTC; abundance: few; d_gene: TRBD1; v_gene: TRBV4-3; j_gene: TRBJ2-1
CDR3aa: CASSWDNSQETQYF; CDR3nt: TGTGCCAGCAGCTGGGACAACTCCCAAGAGACCCAGTACTTC; abundance: many; d_gene: -; v_gene: TRBV6-5; j_gene: TRBJ2-5
CDR3aa: CASSLGTSGEVVTGELFF; CDR3nt: TGTGCCAGCAGCTTAGGGACTAGCGGGGAAGTGGTCACCGGGGAGCTGTTTTTT; abundance: -; d_gene: TRBD2; v_gene: TRBV7-2; j_gene: TRBJ2-2
CDR3aa: CASSSFGGEQYF; CDR3nt: TGTGCCAGCAGCTCCTTCGGGGGTGAGCAGTACTTC; abundance: -; d_gene: -; v_gene: TRBV7-2; j_gene: TRBJ2-5
CDR3aa: CASSPGQGLYGYTF; CDR3nt: TGTGCCAGCAGCCCAGGACAGGGTTTATATGGCTACACCTTC; abundance: -; d_gene: TRBD1; v_gene: TRBV7-2; j_gene: TRBJ1-2
CDR3aa: CASNLAPTGISYNEQYF; CDR3nt: TGCGCCAGCAACTTGGCTCCGACAGGTATCTCCTACAATGAGCAGTACTTC; abundance: once; d_gene: -; v_gene: TRBV5-1; j_gene: TRBJ2-7
CDR3aa: CASSRLMGGVTDTQYF; CDR3nt: TGTGCCAGCAGCAGACTGATGGGGGGAGTCACAGATACGCAGTATTTT; abundance: few; d_gene: -; v_gene: TRBV12-3/TRBV12-4; j_gene: TRBJ2-3
CDR3aa: CACGYEQYF; CDR3nt: TGTGCCTGCGGGTACGAGCAGTACTTC; abundance: few; d_gene: -; v_gene: TRBV7-9; j_gene: TRBJ2-7
CDR3aa: CASSLRPATSYGYTF; CDR3nt: TGCGCCAGCAGCTTACGGCCGGCAACCTCCTATGGCTACACCTTC; abundance: -; d_gene: -; v_gene: TRBV5-1; j_gene: TRBJ1-2
CDR3aa: CASSLARSAPGEQYF; CDR3nt: TGTGCCAGCAGCTTAGCGCGGTCTGCACCGGGCGAGCAGTACTTC; abundance: many; d_gene: -; v_gene: TRBV7-2; j_gene: TRBJ2-7
CDR3aa: CASSERASAYGELFF; CDR3nt: TGTGCCAGCAGTGAAAGGGCTAGCGCCTACGGGGAGCTGTTTTTT; abundance: many; d_gene: -; v_gene: TRBV25-1; j_gene: TRBJ2-2
CDR3aa: CASSQDGGQGLSYEQYF; CDR3nt: TGTGCCAGCAGCCAAGATGGGGGACAGGGTTTGTCCTACGAGCAGTACTTC; abundance: few; d_gene: TRBD1; v_gene: TRBV4-2; j_gene: TRBJ2-7
CDR3aa: CAISRMGQGPNTEAFF; CDR3nt: TGTGCCATCAGCAGGATGGGACAGGGGCCGAACACTGAAGCTTTCTTT; abundance: -; d_gene: TRBD1; v_gene: TRBV10-3; j_gene: TRBJ1-1
CDR3aa: CASSYSLGIQPQHF; CDR3nt: TGTGCCAGCAGTTACTCGTTAGGGATTCAGCCCCAGCATTTT; abundance: -; d_gene: -; v_gene: TRBV6-2/TRBV6-3; j_gene: TRBJ1-5
CDR3aa: CASSRSTGGAYEQYF; CDR3nt: TGTGCCAGCAGCCGAAGCACAGGGGGTGCCTACGAGCAGTACTTC; abundance: few; d_gene: TRBD1; v_gene: TRBV7-9; j_gene: TRBJ2-7
CDR3aa: CASSFDREHGYTF; CDR3nt: TGTGCCAGCAGCTTCGACAGGGAGCATGGCTACACCTTC; abundance: -; d_gene: TRBD1; v_gene: TRBV7-2; j_gene: TRBJ1-2
CDR3aa: CASSQLTGVRNIQYF; CDR3nt: TGCGCCAGCAGCCAGCTGACAGGGGTGAGAAACATTCAGTACTTC; abundance: many; d_gene: TRBD1; v_gene: TRBV4-3; j_gene: TRBJ2-4
CDR3aa: CASSQGRRGNEQFF; CDR3nt: TGTGCCAGCAGCCAGGGCCGGAGGGGGAATGAGCAGTTCTTC; abundance: once; d_gene: -; v_gene: TRBV11-2; j_gene: TRBJ2-1
CDR3aa: CSARNSGRPSYEQYF; CDR3nt: TGCAGTGCTAGAAATAGCGGGAGGCCCTCCTACGAGCAGTACTTC; abundance: -; d_gene: TRBD2; v_gene: TRBV20-1; j_gene: TRBJ2-7
CDR3aa: CASSLDSSTDTQYF; CDR3nt: TGCGCCAGCAGCTTGGACAGTAGCACAGATACGCAGTATTTT; abundance: many; d_gene: -; v_gene: TRBV5-1; j_gene: TRBJ2-3
CDR3aa: CAWSVRYGYTF; CDR3nt: TGTGCCTGGAGTGTTCGGTATGGCTACACCTTC; abundance: many; d_gene: -; v_gene: TRBV30; j_gene: TRBJ1-2
CDR3aa: CASTMTETQYF; CDR3nt: TGTGCCAGCACAATGACGGAGACCCAGTACTTC; abundance: -; d_gene: -; v_gene: TRBV2; j_gene: TRBJ2-5
CDR3aa: CASSPEYYEQYF; CDR3nt: TGCGCCAGCAGTCCAGAGTACTACGAGCAGTACTTC; abundance: -; d_gene: -; v_gene: TRBV10-1; j_gene: TRBJ2-7
CDR3aa: CASSQGAGSFEQYF; CDR3nt: TGTGCCAGCAGCCAAGGGGCAGGGTCGTTCGAGCAGTACTTC; abundance: few; d_gene: -; v_gene: TRBV3-1; j_gene: TRBJ2-7
CDR3aa: CASSETTVRTGNTIYF; CDR3nt: TGTGCCAGCAGTGAAACGACTGTGCGTACTGGAAACACCATATATTTT; abundance: -; d_gene: -; v_gene: TRBV2; j_gene: TRBJ1-3
CDR3aa: CSAPDRISNQPQHF; CDR3nt: TGCAGTGCGCCCGACAGGATTAGCAATCAGCCCCAGCATTTT; abundance: -; d_gene: -; v_gene: TRBV20-1; j_gene: TRBJ1-5
CDR3aa: CASSGQVNQPQHF; CDR3nt: TGCGCCAGCAGCGGACAGGTCAATCAGCCCCAGCATTTT; abundance: -; d_gene: TRBD1; v_gene: TRBV4-3; j_gene: TRBJ1-5
CDR3aa: CASSVVPNTGELFF; CDR3nt: TGTGCCAGCAGCGTAGTTCCCAACACCGGGGAGCTGTTTTTT; abundance: many; d_gene: -; v_gene: TRBV9; j_gene: TRBJ2-2
CDR3aa: CASSHTPGTGVTEAFF; CDR3nt: TGTGCCAGCAGCCACACCCCGGGGACAGGCGTCACTGAAGCTTTCTTT; abundance: -; d_gene: TRBD1; v_gene: TRBV7-2; j_gene: TRBJ1-1